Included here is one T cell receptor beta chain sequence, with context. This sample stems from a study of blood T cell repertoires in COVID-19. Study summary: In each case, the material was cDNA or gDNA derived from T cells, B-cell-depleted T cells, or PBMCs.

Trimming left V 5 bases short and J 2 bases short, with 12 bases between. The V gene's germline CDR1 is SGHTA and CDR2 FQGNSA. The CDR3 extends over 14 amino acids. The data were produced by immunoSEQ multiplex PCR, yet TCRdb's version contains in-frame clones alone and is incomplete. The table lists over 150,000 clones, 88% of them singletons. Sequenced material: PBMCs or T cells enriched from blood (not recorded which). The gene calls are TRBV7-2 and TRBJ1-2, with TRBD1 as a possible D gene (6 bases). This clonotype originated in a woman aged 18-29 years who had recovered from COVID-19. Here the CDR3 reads CASSPDGQNYGYTF. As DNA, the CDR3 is TGTGCCAGCAGCCCGGACGGACAGAACTATGGCTACACCTTC.